This section outlines one T cell receptor (beta chain) sequence together with its context. Enrolled during active infection, Seattle patients were then followed longitudinally. The data are from a study of blood T cell repertoires in COVID-19. Using immunoSEQ multiplex PCR, the repertoire was profiled, and TCRdb retains in-frame clones only, with some absent. Among 48,000 or so clones listed, over 75% were seen once. The CDR3 is made up of 14 amino acids. The V gene's germline CDR1 is GTSNPN and CDR2 SVGIG (reference sequence). J was trimmed by 4 bases and V by 8 bases; bases with no gene match: 12. The chain carries TRBV30 and TRBJ2-3; 7 bases line up with TRBD2. Specimen: peripheral blood. This TCR was sampled from a woman of 80 years or more with COVID-19, enrolled during active disease. The CDR3 sequence: CAQGGGGVADTQYF. The CDR3 DNA reads TGTGCCCAAGGTGGGGGGGGAGTCGCAGATACGCAGTATTTT.